This TCR beta chain was obtained from a study of cytomegalovirus exposure and HLA in healthy donors. Study at large: Most donors, around 81% of a few hundred genotyped, fell in the Caucasian-associated ancestry cluster. Regarding the study as a whole: Later analysis identified a missense DCLRE1C variant that was linked to TCR beta V- and J-gene trimming.

This clone has a handful of counts. Its antigen is undetermined. The CDR3 length is 16 residues. Germline-derived CDR1 and CDR2 are SQVTM and ANQGSEA. Losses at the gene ends were 2 bases for V and 8 bases for J; bases not matched to a gene: 14. With 60 Vbeta and 13 Jbeta primers, the PCR was carried out. Data came from immunoSEQ multiplex PCR; TCRdb stores just in-frame clones and leaves some out. The profile covers about 55,000 clones, with about 84% appearing a single time and approximately 1.4% taken by the ten largest. The source is a man aged 30 to 45 in good health and CMV-seronegative. The V call is TRBV29-1, the J call TRBJ2-1, with 8 bases aligning to TRBD1. Source material: PBMCs. This CDR3 is CSVEIHQGANTDEQFF. Written as DNA, the CDR3 is TGCAGCGTTGAAATTCATCAGGGGGCGAATACTGATGAGCAGTTCTTC.